This T cell receptor (beta chain) was found in a study of blood T cell repertoires in COVID-19. Study in general: The United States, Italy and Spain were the sources of the acute and convalescent COVID-19 samples.

Participant age was about 18 to 89 years, and participants resided in fewer than 30 US areas. The CDR3 has 13 residues. Trimming removed 1 base from V and 2 bases from J, with 4 bases in between. Germline loops: CDR1 KGHSH, CDR2 LQKENI. TCRdb keeps only in-frame clones here, not all; method: immunoSEQ multiplex PCR. In the table there are some 410,000 clones, around 87% of which are singletons. This TCR was recovered from a woman aged 25 to 45 with acute COVID-19. Sequencing used PBMCs or T cells enriched from blood (not recorded which). V gene TRBV18 combines with J gene TRBJ2-3; D is uncertain. CDR3 DNA: TGTGCCAGCTCACCACGAGTCACAGATACGCAGTATTTT. Its protein product is CASSPRVTDTQYF.